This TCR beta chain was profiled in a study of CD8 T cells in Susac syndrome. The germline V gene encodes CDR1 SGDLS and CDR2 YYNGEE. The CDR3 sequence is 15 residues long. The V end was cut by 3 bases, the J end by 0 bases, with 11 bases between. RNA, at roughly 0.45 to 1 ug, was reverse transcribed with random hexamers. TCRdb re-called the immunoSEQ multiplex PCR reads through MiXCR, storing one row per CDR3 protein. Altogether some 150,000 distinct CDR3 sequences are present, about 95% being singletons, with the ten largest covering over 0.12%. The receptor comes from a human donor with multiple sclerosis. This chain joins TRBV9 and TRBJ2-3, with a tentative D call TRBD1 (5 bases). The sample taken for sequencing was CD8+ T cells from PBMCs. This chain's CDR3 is CASSEGATSTDTQYF. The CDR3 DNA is TGTGCCAGCAGCGAAGGGGCGACTAGCACAGATACGCAGTATTTT.